This entry lists 2 T cell receptor beta chains sequenced from one sample in a study of cytomegalovirus exposure and HLA in healthy donors. The PCR contained 60 Vbeta and 13 Jbeta primers. The method was immunoSEQ multiplex PCR; TCRdb's version includes in-frame clones alone and lacks a portion of them. The top ten clones hold 0.2% to 0.25% of a sample with 200,000 to 250,000 clones, less than 80% of them seen once. The sequencing sample was made of PBMCs. The receptor set was obtained from a girl aged 2 to 10 in good health and CMV-seronegative.

The V and J genes are TRBV5-4 and TRBJ2-7; 9 nucleotides match TRBD1. V was clipped by 4 bases and J by 5 bases; unmatched bases: 1. Germline values: CDR1 SGHNT, CDR2 YYREEE (reference sequence). The CDR3 totals 12 residues. In nucleotides, the CDR3 is TGTGCCAGCAGCCGGACAGGGGACGAGCAGTACTTC. Protein: CASSRTGDEQYF.

The V and J genes are TRBV2 and TRBJ1-4, with TRBD1 identical over 10 bases. This CDR3 region has 15 residues. Germline assignment: CDR1 SNHLY and CDR2 FYNNEI. V lost 6 bases, J lost 5 bases, and 6 bases stayed unmatched. CDR3 DNA: TGTGCCAGCAGCGGTAGGGACAGGGGCAATGAAAAACTGTTTTTT. It translates to CASSGRDRGNEKLFF.